This T cell receptor (beta chain) was captured in a study of T-cell memory formation after mild COVID-19. Whole-study results and caveats: Memory cells collected pre-infection included some clones that later responded, suggesting cross-reactive memory joined. Later expanders leaned CD4+, whereas day 15 to 85 contracting clones were balanced CD4/CD8.

At least ten counts were recorded for this clonotype. Its specificity is unknown. Via MiXCR, TCRdb re-called the 5' RACE reads, giving one row per CDR3 protein. This table has hundreds of thousands of distinct CDR3 sequences, roughly 18% appearing once. J gave up 6 bases and V 4 bases, and 4 bases lay outside the gene matches. CDR3 size: 16 residues. Germline V gives CDR1 SGHVS, CDR2 FQNEAQ. This clonotype was sampled from an adult woman who had mild COVID-19 (a few samples of this study predate the infection). Cell type and time point are not known. J is TRBJ2-3 and V is TRBV7-8, with 16 bases that match TRBD2. The sample comprised PBMCs or a T cell subset sorted from them (not recorded which). The CDR3 region has the DNA TGTGCCAGCAGCTCGGGACTAGCGGGAGGGCCGGATACGCAGTATTTT. Translating it yields CASSSGLAGGPDTQYF. The whole variable domain, filled in from reference TRBV7-8 and TRBJ2-3, reads GAGVSQSPRYKVAKRGQDVALRCDPISGHVSLFWYQQALGQGPEFLTYFQNEAQLDKSGLPSDRFFAERPEGSVSTLKIQRTQQEDSAVYLCASSSGLAGGPDTQYFGPGTRLTVL.